Below, 4 T cell receptor beta chains from the same sample are listed, as sequenced in a study of blood T cell repertoires in COVID-19. Profiling relied on immunoSEQ multiplex PCR, and the TCRdb table lists in-frame clones only, not all of them. Here the sample spans about 310,000 clones, approximately 91% being singletons. Sequencing was carried out using PBMCs or T cells enriched from blood (not recorded which). These receptors all stem from a man aged 55-75 years who had recovered from COVID-19.

The chain couples TRBV24-1 to TRBJ2-5; 10 bases agree with TRBD2. Losses at the gene ends were 7 bases for V and 5 bases for J; bases not matched to a gene: 9. The germline V gene has CDR1 KGHDR and CDR2 SFDVKD. CDR3 length: 15 residues. The chain's CDR3 is CATSQSGGERETQYF. DNA for the CDR3: TGTGCCACCAGCCAGAGCGGGGGGGAGCGGGAGACCCAGTACTTC.

V gene TRBV24-1 combines with J gene TRBJ1-5; D ambiguous. The CDR3 totals 15 residues. Trimming stripped 2 bases from V and 7 bases from J, with 14 bases between. Germline V gene lookup returns CDR1 KGHDR and CDR2 SFDVKD. CDR3 nucleotides: TGTGCCACCAGTGATTCATTCAGCGCTGAGCAGCCCCAGCATTTT. Its protein is CATSDSFSAEQPQHF.

This clone was found a few times. The V gene is TRBV28, the J gene TRBJ2-1; the D gene is possibly TRBD1 (7 bases). Between the trimmed V and J ends, which lost 6 bases and 0 bases, there was a span of 15 bases. CDR1 is MDHEN, CDR2 SYDVKM, per germline. The CDR3 covers 16 residues. This chain's CDR3 is CASSLLQGGSYNEQFF. CDR3 sequence (DNA): TGTGCCAGCAGCTTACTTCAGGGGGGCTCCTACAATGAGCAGTTCTTC. The variable domain in full, with the rest retrieved from reference TRBV28 and TRBJ2-1, is DVKVTQSSRYLVKRTGEKVFLECVQDMDHENMFWYRQDPGLGLRLIYFSYDVKMKEKGDIPEGYSVSREKKERFSLILESASTNQTSMYLCASSLLQGGSYNEQFFGPGTRLTVL.

V gene TRBV5-1 combines with J gene TRBJ1-2; a possible D gene is TRBD1 (5 bases). Germline V gene sequence: CDR1 SGHRS, CDR2 YFSETQ. This CDR3 contains 15 residues. V shed 4 bases and J shed 7 bases, with 20 bases lying between them. The CDR3 here is CASSPILGGVPGYTF. DNA of the CDR3: TGCGCCAGCAGCCCGATCTTGGGGGGTGTACCTGGCTACACCTTC.